The clone carrying this T cell receptor beta chain was seen ten or more times. The antigen remains unidentified. The data were obtained in a study of Graves' ophthalmopathy and Graves' hyperthyroidism. Study results and limitations: Ophthalmopathy progression was predicted by the model at 70.59% sensitivity and approximately 72% specificity.

Germline V gene lookup returns CDR1 SGDLS and CDR2 YYNGEE. The CDR3 extends over 13 amino acids. V gave up 3 bases and J gave up 5 bases, with 11 bases separating them. Clinical symptoms, serum thyroxine, TRAb, thyroid ultrasound and orbital computed tomography determined diagnosis. The TCR beta CDR3 regions underwent amplification from RNA transcripts. HTBI-primed RT-PCR formed the first round, and a multiplex PCR formed the second. TCRdb re-called the multiplex PCR reads through MiXCR, storing one row per CDR3 protein. The table includes around 1,200,000 distinct CDR3 sequences, approximately 35% detected once.

The specimen was peripheral blood or thyroid tissue (not recorded which). This receptor was taken from an adult man with Graves' hyperthyroidism. The V call is TRBV9, the J call TRBJ2-5; D possibly corresponds to TRBD1 (5 bases). CDR3 sequence: CASSDRMEETQYF. The CDR3 DNA reads TGTGCCAGCAGCGACAGGATGGAGGAGACCCAGTACTTC.